The rows below give T cell receptor beta chains drawn from one sample of a study of beta chain features in type 1 diabetes. Generated by immunoSEQ multiplex PCR, the TCRdb table keeps only in-frame clones and is missing some. The table has over 600,000 clones, 9.5% to 15% seen once. The sequencing sample was made of naive CD4+ T cells from blood. The receptors come from a young man with type 1 diabetes. The CDR3 runs from the conserved cysteine through the conserved F or W. D genes are given only for firm matches. Clone size, where shown, is once, few, many, or a class for clones that have expanded.

.	TRBV7-9	TRBJ1-2	.	TGTGCCAGCAGCTTAGACACAGGGTCTGGCTACACCTTC	CASSLDTGSGYTF
.	TRBV7-9	TRBJ1-1	TRBD1	TGTGCCACCCAGTGGACAGGAGAGAACACTGAAGCTTTCTTT	CATQWTGENTEAFF
few	TRBV7-9	TRBJ2-3	.	TGTGCCAGCAGCACCTTTGATACGCAGTATTTT	CASSTFDTQYF
.	TRBV19	TRBJ1-5	TRBD1	TGTGCCAGATCGGATAGGACAGGGGCATGTAATCAGCCCCAGCATTTT	CARSDRTGACNQPQHF
few	TRBV2	TRBJ1-2	TRBD1	TGTGCCAGCAGCTTATCCCGGGACAGGGACGGCTACACCTTC	CASSLSRDRDGYTF
.	TRBV30	TRBJ2-1	.	TGTGCCTGGAGTGAAGGACAGCTCTACAATGAGCAGTTCTTC	CAWSEGQLYNEQFF
.	TRBV27	TRBJ1-5	.	TGTGCCAGCAGTCCAGTTGGGGGCAATCAGCCCCAGCATTTT	CASSPVGGNQPQHF
few	TRBV7-2	TRBJ2-5	.	TGTGCCAGCAGCTCCCGAAGGGGGGGAATTTCAGAGACCCAGTACTTC	CASSSRRGGISETQYF
few	TRBV6-5	TRBJ2-3	TRBD1	TGTGCCAGCAGACTTCGACAGGGGACTGTGGATACGCAGTATTTT	CASRLRQGTVDTQYF
few	TRBV27	TRBJ2-5	TRBD2	TGTGCCAGCAGTATCCTGACTAGCGGGGCCCAAGAGACCCAGTACTTC	CASSILTSGAQETQYF
.	TRBV28	TRBJ2-7	.	TGTGCCAGCCGGAATCTGAGAGGCTACGAGCAGTACTTC	CASRNLRGYEQYF
few	TRBV5-4	TRBJ2-5	TRBD1	TGTGCCAGCAGCCCCGGGACAGGGGGCTTTCAAGAGACCCAGTACTTC	CASSPGTGGFQETQYF
.	TRBV30	TRBJ2-5	.	TGTGCCTGGAGCCTCGGGGCAGTCCAAGAGACCCAGTACTTC	CAWSLGAVQETQYF
.	TRBV28	TRBJ2-5	TRBD1	TGTGCCAGTAAACAGGGGTTCCAAGAGACCCAGTACTTC	CASKQGFQETQYF
few	TRBV18	TRBJ2-1	TRBD1	TGTGCCAGCTCCCCTGGACAGGGTGGACACAATGAGCAGTTCTTC	CASSPGQGGHNEQFF
.	TRBV11-2	TRBJ2-7	.	TGTGCCAGCAGCATCCGGGACGGCTACGAGCAGTACTTC	CASSIRDGYEQYF
.	TRBV7-9	TRBJ2-7	.	TGTGCCAGCAGCTTAGTCGGGACCTTGGGCCACGAGCAGTACTTC	CASSLVGTLGHEQYF
.	TRBV5-1	TRBJ1-1	.	TGCGCCAGCAGGGAACAGGGAGAAGGCACTGAAGCTTTCTTT	CASREQGEGTEAFF
.	TRBV11-3	TRBJ2-1	.	TGTGCCAGCAGCTCGTTATACAATGAGCAGTTCTTC	CASSSLYNEQFF
.	TRBV5-6	TRBJ1-1	.	TGTGCCAGCAGCATCCGCCCGGTGTCGAACACTGAAGCTTTCTTT	CASSIRPVSNTEAFF
.	TRBV2	TRBJ1-6	.	TGTGCCAGCACCGTCGCGTCTTCACCCCTCCACTTT	CASTVASSPLHF
few	TRBV12-5	TRBJ1-2	.	TGTGCTAGTGGTTTGGTCGGGGCGCTTGGCTACACCTTC	CASGLVGALGYTF
.	TRBV10-3	TRBJ1-2	TRBD1	TGTGCCATCAGTGGCTTCTTTGACAGGGATAACTATGGCTACACCTTC	CAISGFFDRDNYGYTF
.	TRBV28	TRBJ2-7	TRBD1	TGTGCCAGCAGTGGACCCGGGACAGGGCCTCGCGAGCAGTACTTC	CASSGPGTGPREQYF
few	TRBV6-5	TRBJ2-5	TRBD1	TGTGCCAGCAGTTTCTCCGGGACAGGGGGCGAAGAGACCCAGTACTTC	CASSFSGTGGEETQYF
once	TRBV7-9	TRBJ1-2	TRBD1	TGTGCCAGCAGCCTGGGACAGAGAGTAAACTATGGCTACACCTTC	CASSLGQRVNYGYTF
few	TRBV5-1	TRBJ2-6	.	TGCGCCAGCAGCTTGGCGGGCTTCTCTGGGGCCAACGTCCTGACTTTC	CASSLAGFSGANVLTF
few	TRBV7-8	TRBJ2-1	TRBD1	TGTGCCAGCAGCTTCCCAGGGGGAGCGAACAATGAGCAGTTCTTC	CASSFPGGANNEQFF
.	TRBV5-4	TRBJ2-6	.	TGTGCCAGCAGTCTGGGACCTTGGGGGCAGGATTCTGGGGCCAACGTCCTGACTTTC	CASSLGPWGQDSGANVLTF
few	TRBV27	TRBJ1-6	.	TGTGCCAGCACCCTAATCGGGTCCCGGGGTAATTCACCCCTCCACTTT	CASTLIGSRGNSPLHF
.	TRBV5-1	TRBJ2-2	.	TGCGCCAGCAGCTTGACGGTCACCGGGGAGCTGTTTTTT	CASSLTVTGELFF
.	TRBV5-1	TRBJ2-7	TRBD1	TGCGCCAGCAGCTCGGGGACAGCCCACTACGAGCAGTACTTC	CASSSGTAHYEQYF
few	TRBV5-6	TRBJ2-1	.	TGTGCCAGCAGCTCCGGTCGGAGCTCCTACAATGAGCAGTTCTTC	CASSSGRSSYNEQFF
.	TRBV11-2	TRBJ2-5	.	TGTGCCAGCAGCGCCGGGACTCCCAGGGGGACCCAGTACTTC	CASSAGTPRGTQYF
.	TRBV6-1	TRBJ1-2	.	TGTGCCAGTGAGGTGGACAGAAACTATGGCTACACCTTC	CASEVDRNYGYTF
few	TRBV11-3	TRBJ1-1	TRBD1	TGTGCCAGCAGCTTCATACAGGGGAACGCTTTCTTT	CASSFIQGNAFF
.	TRBV7-2	TRBJ2-1	.	TGTGCCAGCAGCTTATTGAAGAGCTCCTACAATGAGCAGTTCTTC	CASSLLKSSYNEQFF
few	TRBV6-6	TRBJ1-3	TRBD1	TGTGCCAGCAGTTCAGGGGGTGGAAACACCATATATTTT	CASSSGGGNTIYF
.	TRBV20-1	TRBJ2-7	.	TGCAGTGCTGGAAGATTTTACGAGCAGTACTTC	CSAGRFYEQYF
few	TRBV30	TRBJ2-5	TRBD2	TGTGCCTGGACTAGCGGGATCCAAGAGACCCAGTACTTC	CAWTSGIQETQYF
.	TRBV6-5	TRBJ2-3	.	TGTGCCAGCAGAACCTCCGTGTGGGATACGCAGTATTTT	CASRTSVWDTQYF
.	TRBV30	TRBJ1-5	.	TGTGCCTGGAGTGTCCAAGACCGATTCGGACAGCCCCAGCATTTT	CAWSVQDRFGQPQHF
few	TRBV12-5	TRBJ2-1	.	TGTGCTAGTGGTTTGGGACGAGGGAGGAATGAGCAGTTCTTC	CASGLGRGRNEQFF
few	TRBV4-3	TRBJ2-5	TRBD2	TGCGCCAGCAGCCACTCGCGACTAGCGGGGGGGGAGTACTTC	CASSHSRLAGGEYF
few	TRBV18	TRBJ2-5	.	TGTGCCAGCTCACCCGGGACTCCCGACGACCAGTACTTC	CASSPGTPDDQYF
.	TRBV4-3	TRBJ2-6	.	TGCGCCAGCAGCGCAGAATGGGGAGCTGGGGCCAACGTCCTGACTTTC	CASSAEWGAGANVLTF
.	TRBV18	TRBJ2-3	TRBD2	TGTGCCAGCTCCCCACCGACTAGCGCCCCAACTACGCAGTATTTT	CASSPPTSAPTTQYF
few	TRBV7-3	TRBJ2-1	TRBD1	TGTGCCAGCAGCCCCCGACAGGGTTTGCAGTTCTTC	CASSPRQGLQFF
.	TRBV2	TRBJ1-6	.	TGTGCCAGCAGTGTCCAGGGAGATTCACCCCTCCACTTT	CASSVQGDSPLHF
.	TRBV27	TRBJ1-2	.	TGTGCCAGCAGTTTATGGGCAGGGTGGGGTGGCTACACCTTC	CASSLWAGWGGYTF
few	TRBV28	TRBJ1-5	.	TGTGCCAGCATAGGATCGGAACAGCCCCAGCATTTT	CASIGSEQPQHF